This T cell receptor (beta chain) is drawn from a study of identical twins. One entry per CDR3 protein, called by TCRdb with MiXCR from the 5' RACE reads. The sample records approximately 1.8 million distinct CDR3 sequences, less than 35% being singletons. This CDR3 has 12 residues. Germline values: CDR1 MNHNS, CDR2 SASEGT. V trimming: 3 bases; J trimming: 7 bases; junction bases outside the gene matches: 2. The sequenced sample was cord blood. The chain employs TRBV6-1 and TRBJ2-5, with 7 bases identical to TRBD1. The TCR sequence derives from a newborn girl in good health. The CDR3 bases are TGTGCCAGCAGTGATCCAGGGGGGACCCAGTACTTC. This translates into CASSDPGGTQYF.